This T cell receptor (beta chain) was captured in a study of blood T cells in healthy people across ages. Study-wide results and caveats: More naive CD4+ cells and higher diversity were found in long-lived than in aged donors.

On this clonotype itself: Its target is unknown.

The germline gives CDR1 MNHNY, CDR2 SVGAGI (reference sequence). V was shortened by 8 bases and J by 0 bases, with 16 bases between the two germline ends. The CDR3 runs 15 residues. Combining a sample-barcoded 5' primer with a J-beta primer mix, a second PCR ran for roughly 7 to 12 cycles. TCRdb fed the 5' RACE reads into MiXCR, producing one record per CDR3 protein. The table records about 1.1 million distinct CDR3 sequences, 35% to 45% of them present only once. The V gene is TRBV6-6, the J gene TRBJ1-1; no clear D. This TCR was recovered from a man younger than 35 in good health. The sequencing input was blood. The CDR3 loop is CASAPTPIMNTEAFF. CDR3 sequence (DNA): TGTGCCAGCGCCCCTACTCCAATCATGAACACTGAAGCTTTCTTT.